Below, 30 T cell receptor beta chains from the same sample are listed, as sequenced in a study of cytomegalovirus exposure and HLA in healthy donors. The primer mix had 60 Vbeta and 13 Jbeta primers. The data were produced by immunoSEQ multiplex PCR, yet TCRdb's version contains in-frame clones alone and is incomplete. The sample holds some 99,000 clones, approximately 71% seen once. The specimen sequenced was PBMCs. The source is a man aged 40-49 years in good health and CMV-seronegative.

The chain links TRBV15 to TRBJ2-7, with D perhaps TRBD1 (6 bases). This CDR3 spans 15 amino acids. The germline V and J ends were trimmed by 3 bases and 0 bases, with 12 bases remaining between them. The germline V gene has CDR1 LNHNV and CDR2 YYDKDF (reference sequence). This CDR3 reads CATSSVRGNSYEQYF. As DNA, the CDR3 is TGTGCCACCAGCAGCGTGAGGGGGAACTCCTACGAGCAGTACTTC.

This chain joins TRBV4-3 and TRBJ2-6; D may be TRBD1 (5 bases). V lost 0 bases and J lost 0, with 9 bases in between. Germline V gene data show CDR1 as LGHNA and CDR2 as YSLEER. This CDR3 has 17 amino acids. This CDR3 is CASSQERRGSGANVLTF. CDR3 nucleotide sequence: TGCGCCAGCAGCCAAGAAAGAAGGGGCTCTGGGGCCAACGTCCTGACTTTC.

The chain combines TRBV5-1 with TRBJ2-7; 9 nucleotides match TRBD1. The CDR3 consists of 14 residues. V shed 2 bases and J 3 bases; nucleotides not matched to a gene: 3. Germline V gene data show CDR1 as SGHRS and CDR2 as YFSETQ. The CDR3 reads CASSFPGQGYEQYF. CDR3 nucleotide sequence: TGCGCCAGCAGCTTCCCGGGACAGGGCTACGAGCAGTACTTC.

The chain combines TRBV28 with TRBJ2-7; the match to TRBD1 covers 9 bases. The length of the CDR3 is 16 residues. V lost 6 bases to trimming and J lost 1 base; unmatched junction nucleotides: 10. The germline gives CDR1 MDHEN, CDR2 SYDVKM. Written as DNA, the CDR3 is TGTGCCAGCAGAGAAACAGGGGGCTTTATGTCCTACGAGCAGTACTTC. This codes for CASRETGGFMSYEQYF. Full variable domain (remainder filled in from reference TRBV28 and TRBJ2-7): DVKVTQSSRYLVKRTGEKVFLECVQDMDHENMFWYRQDPGLGLRLIYFSYDVKMKEKGDIPEGYSVSREKKERFSLILESASTNQTSMYLCASRETGGFMSYEQYFGPGTRLTVT.

This clone occurred a few times. The chain combines TRBV11-1 with TRBJ1-1; 7 bases match TRBD1. CDR1 and CDR2 from the germline V gene are SGHAT and FQDESV (reference sequence). CDR3 length equals 13 residues. The V segment lost 4 bases and the J segment 5 bases; nucleotides outside the gene matches: 4. CDR3 DNA sequence: TGTGCCAGCAGCTCAACAGGGGAAACTGAAGCTTTCTTT. The encoded protein is CASSSTGETEAFF.

The table lists this clone with a few counts. The chain carries TRBV6-1 and TRBJ2-2; tentative D call: TRBD2 (5 bases). V gave up 6 bases and J gave up 7 bases, with 15 bases separating them. The CDR3 is 14 residues long. The germline gives CDR1 MNHNS, CDR2 SASEGT. The CDR3 loop reads CASRDSPEDGELFF. Here the CDR3 DNA reads TGTGCCAGCAGGGACTCCCCGGAAGACGGGGAGCTGTTTTTT.

The rearrangement joins TRBV5-1 to TRBJ2-1; D might be TRBD1 (5 bases). Germline CDR1 and CDR2: SGHRS and YFSETQ. This CDR3 has 17 amino acids. V lost 4 bases, J lost 7 bases, and 24 bases lay in between. The CDR3 DNA is TGCGCCAGCAGCCCGGGCCTAGGGGATTTTCCTTTTAATGAGCAGTTCTTC. This encodes CASSPGLGDFPFNEQFF.

The gene calls are TRBV25-1 and TRBJ1-2, with 10 bases fitting TRBD1. Germline CDR1 reads MGHDK; CDR2 reads SYGVNS. With 9 bases clipped from V and 7 bases from J, the junction kept 5 bases outside the gene matches. CDR3 length: 12 amino acids. The CDR3 region is CASRQGAAGYTF. CDR3 DNA sequence: TGTGCCAGTCGACAGGGGGCGGCTGGCTACACCTTC.

V is TRBV4-3 and J is TRBJ2-1; D unclear. The V gene lost 0 bases and the J gene lost 7 bases, with 10 bases spanning the gap. The CDR3 runs to 14 residues. Germline V gene lookup returns CDR1 LGHNA and CDR2 YSLEER. CDR3 bases: TGCGCCAGCAGCCAAGACGAACTTCATAATGAGCAGTTCTTC. It translates to CASSQDELHNEQFF.

The V call is TRBV11-2, the J call TRBJ2-7; D is unresolved. The CDR3 sequence is 11 residues long. CDR1 SGHAT and CDR2 FQNNGV come from the germline V gene. Trimming pared 5 bases from V and 6 bases from J, leaving 8 bases between. The CDR3 here is CASSQAFEQYF. The CDR3 nucleotides are TGTGCCAGCAGCCAAGCGTTCGAGCAGTACTTC.

This rearrangement joins TRBV10-3 to TRBJ1-2; the match to TRBD1 covers 7 bases. The V and J ends lost 5 bases and 7 bases, in that order; junction bases with no gene match: 13. This CDR3 has 15 amino acids. CDR1 and CDR2 from the germline V gene are ENHRY and SYGVKD. CDR3: CAISQADRLTGGYTF. Here the CDR3 DNA reads TGTGCCATCAGTCAAGCGGACAGGCTAACGGGTGGCTACACCTTC.

With respect to this clone: The sample holds other DNA sequences that translate to the same CDR3. The V call is TRBV28, the J call TRBJ2-1; D remains ambiguous. CDR1 is MDHEN, CDR2 SYDVKM, per germline. The CDR3 sequence is 12 residues long. Trimming stripped 6 bases from V and 9 bases from J, with 12 bases between. As DNA, the CDR3 is TGTGCCAGCAGCCCCTCTCGAGGTGAGCAGTTCTTC. The encoded protein is CASSPSRGEQFF.

CDR3 coding DNA: TGTGCCAGCAGCTCAGGACAGGGGTCTTACAATGAGCAGTTCTTC. Amino acids: CASSSGQGSYNEQFF. The V and J genes are TRBV11-3 and TRBJ2-1; 9 positions agree with TRBD1. The V segment lost 4 bases and the J segment 4 bases; nucleotides outside the gene matches: 5. Germline CDR1 reads SGHNT; CDR2 reads YENEEA. CDR3 length: 15 amino acids.

V and J are TRBV7-9 and TRBJ1-5; tentatively, D is TRBD1 (6 bases). The length of the CDR3 is 13 residues. The ends were cut back, 8 bases at V and 4 bases at J, with 12 bases in the middle. Germline loops: CDR1 SEHNR, CDR2 FQNEAQ (reference sequence). CDR3 residues: CASVQGLNQPQHF. DNA for the CDR3: TGTGCCAGCGTCCAGGGGCTTAATCAGCCCCAGCATTTT.

The table lists this clone with a count of one. The chain uses TRBV28 and TRBJ2-7, with 9 bases fitting TRBD1. Germline V CDR1 and CDR2: MDHEN, SYDVKM. The V and J ends lost 6 bases and 4 bases, in that order; junction bases with no gene match: 7. The CDR3 extends over 14 amino acids. CDR3 region: CASSYPGTGYEQYF. Written as DNA, the CDR3 is TGTGCCAGCAGCTATCCCGGGACAGGGTACGAGCAGTACTTC.

The V call is TRBV9, the J call TRBJ1-2, with 9 bases fitting TRBD1. The CDR3 extends over 13 amino acids. Trimming cost V 3 bases and J 8 bases; bases outside gene matches: 5. The germline V gene encodes CDR1 SGDLS and CDR2 YYNGEE. The CDR3 spells CASSEGTGLGYTF. CDR3 nucleotides: TGTGCCAGCAGCGAAGGGACAGGGTTGGGCTACACCTTC.

The chain combines TRBV9 with TRBJ1-4, with D perhaps matching TRBD1 (5 bases). The germline V gene encodes CDR1 SGDLS and CDR2 YYNGEE. There are 15 residues in the CDR3. Trimming cost V 3 bases and J 2 bases, with 11 bases left between them. In DNA form, the CDR3 reads TGTGCCAGCAGCGAACAATGGGGCACTAATGAAAAACTGTTTTTT. Translating gives CASSEQWGTNEKLFF. Drawing the rest from reference TRBV9 and TRBJ1-4, the complete variable domain is DSGVTQTPKHLITATGQRVTLRCSPRSGDLSVYWYQQSLDQGLQFLIQYYNGEERAKGNILERFSAQQFPDLHSELNLSSLELGDSALYFCASSEQWGTNEKLFFGSGTQLSVL.

This sequence joins TRBV5-1 and TRBJ2-5; 11 nucleotides align to TRBD1. Germline V gives CDR1 SGHRS, CDR2 YFSETQ. V was clipped by 4 bases and J by 3 bases; unmatched bases: 5. CDR3 length: 15 amino acids. The CDR3 is CASSTGTGGKETQYF. CDR3 bases: TGCGCCAGCAGCACCGGGACAGGGGGGAAAGAGACCCAGTACTTC.

This clone was counted a few times. This chain joins TRBV7-2 and TRBJ1-4; 9 bases line up with TRBD1. After removal of 7 bases from V and 3 bases from J, the junction contained 3 bases not matched to a gene. The CDR3 loop spans 14 amino acids. Germline V gene sequence: CDR1 SGHTA, CDR2 FQGNSA. CDR3 nucleotides: TGTGCCAGCAATAGACAGGGGGCTAATGAAAAACTGTTTTTT. Protein product: CASNRQGANEKLFF.

In this sample, this clone turned up a few times. The V call is TRBV6-5, the J call TRBJ2-5, with a tentative D call TRBD2 (6 bases). CDR1 and CDR2 from the germline V gene are MNHEY and SVGAGI. Deletions cut 0 bases from V and 7 bases from J, with 6 bases between. This CDR3 spans 12 amino acids. The CDR3 sequence: CASSYSAGTQYF. The CDR3 DNA reads TGTGCCAGCAGTTACTCAGCGGGGACCCAGTACTTC.

CDR3 DNA: TGTGCCAGCAGCGCCCAACGGCCGGGGAGGGACACTGAAGCTTTCTTT. This codes for CASSAQRPGRDTEAFF. V is TRBV5-4 and J is TRBJ1-1; the D is unclear. This CDR3 region has 16 residues. V was cut by 4 bases and J by 3 bases, with 19 bases left in between. Germline CDR1 is SGHNT and CDR2 is YYREEE (reference sequence).

This chain uses TRBV7-9 with TRBJ2-2, with 7 bases fitting TRBD2. The CDR3 spans 14 residues. Per germline, CDR1 SEHNR and CDR2 FQNEAQ (reference sequence). V shed 4 bases and J 7 bases; nucleotides not matched to a gene: 6. The CDR3, as DNA: TGTGCCAGCAGCTCACACTTAGCGGGCGGGGAGCTGTTTTTT. It translates to CASSSHLAGGELFF. The full variable domain, its missing parts supplied by reference TRBV7-9 and TRBJ2-2, is DTGVSQNPRHKITKRGQNVTFRCDPISEHNRLYWYRQTLGQGPEFLTYFQNEAQLEKSRLLSDRFSAERPKGSFSTLEIQRTEQGDSAMYLCASSSHLAGGELFFGEGSRLTVL.

This clone was detected only once. The CDR3 loop is CATSRGAGRLYEQYF. In DNA, the CDR3 is TGTGCCACCAGCAGAGGCGCGGGACGGCTCTACGAGCAGTACTTC. V and J are TRBV15 and TRBJ2-7, with D perhaps TRBD2 (6 bases). Germline V gene data show CDR1 as LNHNV and CDR2 as YYDKDF (reference sequence). There are 15 residues in the CDR3. The germline V and J ends were trimmed by 1 base and 3 bases, with 13 bases remaining between them.

The rearrangement links TRBV5-6 to TRBJ1-3; TRBD1 is a possible D gene (6 bases). With 3 bases removed from V and 4 bases from J, the gap between germline ends came to 11 bases. In germline, CDR1 is SGHDT, CDR2 YYEEEE. The CDR3 spans 14 residues. The CDR3 sequence is CASSYRVSGNTIYF. DNA of the CDR3: TGTGCCAGCAGCTACAGGGTCTCCGGAAACACCATATATTTT.

This clone was counted a few times. The chain employs TRBV4-1 and TRBJ2-1; weak D call: TRBD2 (6 bases). V shed 6 bases and J shed 10 bases, with 16 bases lying between them. The CDR3 consists of 13 residues. Per germline, CDR1 MGHRA and CDR2 YSYEKL. CDR3 amino acids: CASSGGDSREQFF. As DNA, the CDR3 is TGCGCCAGCAGTGGCGGGGATTCTAGGGAGCAGTTCTTC.

The chain has TRBV7-8 and TRBJ1-1; tentatively, D is TRBD1 (6 bases). The CDR3 totals 15 residues. V lost 5 bases and J 0 bases, leaving 13 bases between the germline ends. The V gene's germline CDR1 is SGHVS and CDR2 FQNEAQ. The CDR3 region has the DNA TGTGCCAGCAGCATTGACGGACAGTTGAACACTGAAGCTTTCTTT. As protein: CASSIDGQLNTEAFF.

The J gene is TRBJ2-5, the V gene TRBV29-1, with 7 bases fitting TRBD1. The CDR3 is made up of 10 amino acids. CDR1 is SQVTM and CDR2 is ANQGSEA in the germline V gene. The CDR3 loop reads CSTGVETQYF. The CDR3 nucleotides are TGCAGTACAGGGGTTGAGACCCAGTACTTC.

This clone appeared a few times. This rearrangement joins TRBV7-9 to TRBJ2-7; 8 bases match TRBD2. CDR1 is SEHNR, CDR2 FQNEAQ, per germline (reference sequence). This CDR3 comprises 15 residues. Trimming at V came to 4 bases and at J to 3 bases, leaving 8 bases not matched to a gene. The CDR3 loop is CASSSVRGAIYEQYF. The CDR3 nucleotides read TGTGCCAGCAGCTCTGTGCGGGGGGCGATCTACGAGCAGTACTTC.

V and J are TRBV2 and TRBJ2-1, with TRBD2 matching 10 bases. Germline values: CDR1 SNHLY, CDR2 FYNNEI. CDR3 size: 15 residues. Unmatched junction bases numbered 9, after V lost 6 bases and J lost 7 bases. CDR3 bases: TGTGCCAGCAGCGGAGCGGGGGGGCTGGGGAATGAGCAGTTCTTC. Translating gives CASSGAGGLGNEQFF.

The chain links TRBV28 to TRBJ2-3, with 7 positions matching TRBD1. The CDR3 has 13 amino acids. CDR1 is MDHEN, CDR2 SYDVKM, per germline. J gave up 4 bases and V 5 bases, and 3 bases lay outside the gene matches. CDR3: CASSVGGADTQYF. The CDR3 nucleotides read TGTGCCAGCAGTGTAGGGGGCGCAGATACGCAGTATTTT.